In this sample, the clone carrying this T cell receptor (beta chain) turned up a few times. Antigen: not known. This record belongs to a study of shared clonotypes between healthy human individuals. In the source study's methods: Filtering differed, since immunoSEQ gave only junction sequences and no quality scores. TCRdb's copy holds only in-frame clones and misses some; the assay was immunoSEQ multiplex PCR. V, J and clone size derive from that table, while D and trimming were established from the DNA sequence. Of millions of clones listed, around 90% are singletons. Study results and limitations: It was only blood that was sampled, and tissue repertoires likely differ. Richness estimates generally favored naive over memory subsets. Measured sharing among donors was expected to vary with sequencing depth.

V trimming: 6 bases; J trimming: 4 bases; junction bases outside the gene matches: 3. Germline CDR1 is MNHEY and CDR2 is SVGAGI. This CDR3 has 13 amino acids. Sequenced material: naive CD4+ T cells sorted from blood. Subset here: CD45RA+ positively selected. V usage is TRBV6-5 and J usage is TRBJ1-2, with TRBD1 matching over 9 bases. The receptor was isolated from a man aged 18 to 29 in good health. The CDR3 loop is CASRRTGAYGYTF. CDR3 DNA sequence: TGTGCCAGCAGGAGGACAGGGGCCTATGGCTACACCTTC.